Detailed here is one T cell receptor (beta chain). The repertoire was sequenced with immunoSEQ multiplex PCR; TCRdb's copy has only in-frame clones and lacks some. This table holds about 150,000 clones, 87% found once. Trimming took 0 bases from V and 3 from J, leaving 5 bases between them. This CDR3 comprises 12 residues. Germline CDR1 and CDR2: GTSNPN and SVGIG (reference sequence). This entry belongs to a study of blood T cell repertoires in COVID-19. Sequenced input: peripheral blood. The source is an older woman with active or convalescent COVID-19. This sequence joins TRBV30 and TRBJ1-1, with D uncertain. The CDR3 DNA sequence: TGTGCCTGGAGTGTAATAGACACTGAAGCTTTCTTT. Its translation: CAWSVIDTEAFF.